The clone carrying this TCR beta chain was seen a single time. This specimen belongs to a study of blood T cell repertoires in COVID-19. Study as a whole: Samples of COVID-19 (acute and convalescent) were obtained from the United States, Italy and Spain.

Some clones are missing from TCRdb's copy, which holds only in-frame ones; the method was immunoSEQ multiplex PCR. Among about 300,000 clones listed, around 84% were seen once. Germline V lookup: CDR1 ENHRY, CDR2 SYGVKD. The CDR3 contains 12 residues. Germline trimming cut 10 bases from V and 2 bases from J; bases unmatched to any gene: 3. Sequencing was done on a sample of peripheral blood. The receptor was derived from a human donor with COVID-19, enrolled during active disease. The donor label of this sample is uncertain. The rearrangement uses TRBV10-3 and TRBJ2-5; TRBD2 agrees at 8 bases. The CDR3 sequence is CATTSGQETQYF. For the CDR3, the DNA is TGTGCCACCACTAGCGGACAAGAGACCCAGTACTTC.